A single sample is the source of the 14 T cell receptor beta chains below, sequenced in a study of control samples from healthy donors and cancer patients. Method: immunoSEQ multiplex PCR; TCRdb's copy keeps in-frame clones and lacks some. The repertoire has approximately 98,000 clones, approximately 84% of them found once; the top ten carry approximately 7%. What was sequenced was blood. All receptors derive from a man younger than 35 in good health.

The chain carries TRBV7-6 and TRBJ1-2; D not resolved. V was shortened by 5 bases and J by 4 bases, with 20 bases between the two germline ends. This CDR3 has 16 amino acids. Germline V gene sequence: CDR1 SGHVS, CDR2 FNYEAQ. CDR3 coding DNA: TGTGCCAGCAGCCCTAGCGGTTCACCCCGGGGCTATGGCTACACCTTC. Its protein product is CASSPSGSPRGYGYTF. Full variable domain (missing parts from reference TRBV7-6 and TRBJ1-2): GAGVSQSPRYKVTKRGQDVALRCDPISGHVSLYWYRQALGQGPEFLTYFNYEAQQDKSGLPNDRFSAERPEGSISTLTIQRTEQRDSAMYRCASSPSGSPRGYGYTFGSGTRLTVV.

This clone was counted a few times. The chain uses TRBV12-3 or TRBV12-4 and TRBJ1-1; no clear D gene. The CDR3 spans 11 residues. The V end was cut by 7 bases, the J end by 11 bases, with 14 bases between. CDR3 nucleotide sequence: TGTGCCAGCACCTATCTTTGGTCTGCTTTCTTT. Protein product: CASTYLWSAFF.

The CDR3 is CASSLGQGGNSPLHF. The CDR3 DNA is TGTGCCAGCAGCTTAGGACAGGGGGGCAATTCACCCCTCCACTTT. The V call is TRBV7-2, the J call TRBJ1-6, with TRBD1 matching 9 bases. Per germline, CDR1 SGHTA and CDR2 FQGNSA. V shed 1 base, J shed 7 bases, and the junction held 2 bases outside the gene matches. This CDR3 comprises 15 residues.

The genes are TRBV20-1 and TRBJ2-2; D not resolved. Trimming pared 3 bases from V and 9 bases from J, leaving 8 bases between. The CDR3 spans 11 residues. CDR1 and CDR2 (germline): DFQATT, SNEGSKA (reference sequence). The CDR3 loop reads CSASPGRELFF. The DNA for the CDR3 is TGCAGTGCTAGCCCCGGCCGGGAGCTGTTTTTT.

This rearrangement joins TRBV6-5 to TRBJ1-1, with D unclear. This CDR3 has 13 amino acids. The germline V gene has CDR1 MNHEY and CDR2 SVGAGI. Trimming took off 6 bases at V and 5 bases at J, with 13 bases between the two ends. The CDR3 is CASRSDVGTEAFF. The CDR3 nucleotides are TGTGCCAGCAGGTCCGACGTGGGAACTGAAGCTTTCTTT.

The CDR3 protein is CASSVGGHSNQPQHF. The DNA of the CDR3 is TGTGCCAGCAGCGTAGGGGGGCATAGCAATCAGCCCCAGCATTTT. J is TRBJ1-5 and V is TRBV9, with D maybe TRBD1 (6 bases). The germline V gene encodes CDR1 SGDLS and CDR2 YYNGEE. The ends were cut back, 0 bases at V and 0 bases at J, with 7 bases in the middle. This CDR3 is built from 15 residues.

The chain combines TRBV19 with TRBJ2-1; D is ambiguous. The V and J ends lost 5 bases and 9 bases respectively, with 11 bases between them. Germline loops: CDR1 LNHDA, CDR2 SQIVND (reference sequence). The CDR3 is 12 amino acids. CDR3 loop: CASSQSRLEQFF. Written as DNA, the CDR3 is TGTGCCAGTAGTCAGTCGAGGCTTGAGCAGTTCTTC.

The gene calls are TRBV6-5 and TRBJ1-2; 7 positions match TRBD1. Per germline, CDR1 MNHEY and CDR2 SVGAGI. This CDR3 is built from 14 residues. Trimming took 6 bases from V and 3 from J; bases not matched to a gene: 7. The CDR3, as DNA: TGTGCCAGCAGCCCAAGGACAGGCCACTATGGCTACACCTTC. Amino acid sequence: CASSPRTGHYGYTF.

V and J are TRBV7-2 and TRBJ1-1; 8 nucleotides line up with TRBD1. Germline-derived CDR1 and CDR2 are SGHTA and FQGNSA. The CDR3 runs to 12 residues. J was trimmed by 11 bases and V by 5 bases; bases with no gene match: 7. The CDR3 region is CASSRDRGEAFF. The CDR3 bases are TGTGCCAGCAGCCGTGACAGGGGAGAGGCTTTCTTT.

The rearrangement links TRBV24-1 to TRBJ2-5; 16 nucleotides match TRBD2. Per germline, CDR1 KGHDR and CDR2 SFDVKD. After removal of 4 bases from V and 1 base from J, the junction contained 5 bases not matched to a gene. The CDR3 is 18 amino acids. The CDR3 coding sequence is TGTGCCACCAGTGACCCGGGACTAGCGGGGGGGCCCCAAGAGACCCAGTACTTC. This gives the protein CATSDPGLAGGPQETQYF.

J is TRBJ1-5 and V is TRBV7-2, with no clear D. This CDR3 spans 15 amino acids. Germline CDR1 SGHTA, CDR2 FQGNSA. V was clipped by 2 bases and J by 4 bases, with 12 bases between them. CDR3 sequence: CASSLTGVGNQPQHF. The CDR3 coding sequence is TGTGCCAGCAGCTTAACCGGGGTGGGGAATCAGCCCCAGCATTTT.

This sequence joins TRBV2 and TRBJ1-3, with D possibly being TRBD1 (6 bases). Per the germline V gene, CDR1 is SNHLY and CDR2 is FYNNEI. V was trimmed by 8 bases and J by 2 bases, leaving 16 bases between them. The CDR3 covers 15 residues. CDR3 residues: CASHPGGRAGNTIYF. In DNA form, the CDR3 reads TGTGCCAGCCACCCCGGGGGCCGCGCTGGAAACACCATATATTTT.

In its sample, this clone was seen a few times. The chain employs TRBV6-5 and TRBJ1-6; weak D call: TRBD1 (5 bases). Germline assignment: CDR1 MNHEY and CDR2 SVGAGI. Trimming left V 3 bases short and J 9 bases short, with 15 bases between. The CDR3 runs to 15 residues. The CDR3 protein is CASSYNEGTSSPLHF. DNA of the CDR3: TGTGCCAGCAGTTATAATGAAGGGACGAGTTCACCCCTCCACTTT.

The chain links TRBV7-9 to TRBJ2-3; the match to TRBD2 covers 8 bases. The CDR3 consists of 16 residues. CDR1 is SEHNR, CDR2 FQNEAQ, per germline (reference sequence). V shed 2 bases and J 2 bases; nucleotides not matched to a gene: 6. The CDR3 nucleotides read TGTGCCAGCAGCTTATCGGTAGCGGGGCTCACAGATACGCAGTATTTT. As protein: CASSLSVAGLTDTQYF.